Each of the 27 T cell receptor beta chains below was sequenced from the same sample in a study of blood T cells in healthy people across ages. Using a J-beta primer mix together with a sample-barcoded 5' primer, a second PCR was run for roughly 6 to 12 cycles. TCRdb re-called the 5' RACE reads with MiXCR, one entry per CDR3 protein. The profile shows around 1,700,000 distinct CDR3 sequences, over 25% of them singletons. The sequencing input was blood. These receptors were collected from a woman in her 30s in good health.

There are many counts of this clonotype. J is TRBJ2-6 and V is TRBV20-1, with no clear D. The ends were cut back, 3 bases at V and 3 bases at J, with 3 bases in the middle. The CDR3 covers 12 residues. CDR1 is DFQATT, CDR2 SNEGSKA, per germline (reference sequence). The CDR3 sequence: CSASDGANVLTF. CDR3 coding DNA: TGCAGTGCTAGTGATGGGGCCAACGTCCTGACTTTC.

This clonotype was found many times. This chain uses TRBV5-4 with TRBJ2-1, with D unresolved. With 5 bases removed from V and 0 bases from J, the gap between germline ends came to 6 bases. Germline V lookup: CDR1 SGHNT, CDR2 YYREEE (reference sequence). The CDR3 has 13 amino acids. The CDR3 loop is CASSERSYNEQFF. In DNA form, the CDR3 reads TGTGCCAGCAGTGAACGCTCCTACAATGAGCAGTTCTTC.

The table lists this clonotype with a few counts. DNA of the CDR3: TGTGCCAGCAGTTACAAGGGGGCCCACGAGCAGTACTTC. It codes for CASSYKGAHEQYF. J is TRBJ2-7 and V is TRBV6-2 or TRBV6-3; 7 positions match TRBD1. Losses at the gene ends were 2 bases for V and 5 bases for J; bases not matched to a gene: 3. CDR1 and CDR2 (germline): MNHEY, SVGEGT. The CDR3 is 13 residues long.

The chain is built from TRBV12-3 or TRBV12-4 and TRBJ1-1; D unclear. The CDR3 spans 11 residues. Trimming cost V 6 bases and J 12 bases, with 14 bases left between them. CDR3 region: CASSDSGDTFF. DNA for the CDR3: TGTGCCAGCAGCGACTCCGGGGATACTTTCTTT.

J is TRBJ2-5 and V is TRBV20-1; D is ambiguous. This CDR3 has 14 residues. Germline-derived CDR1 and CDR2 are DFQATT and SNEGSKA (reference sequence). V gave up 2 bases and J gave up 5 bases, with 15 bases separating them. This chain's CDR3 is CSARLAPKTETQYF. CDR3 DNA sequence: TGCAGTGCTAGACTGGCCCCGAAGACCGAGACCCAGTACTTC.

This clonotype was recorded a few times. The chain employs TRBV7-9 and TRBJ2-3, with TRBD1 as a possible D gene (6 bases). The CDR3 covers 15 residues. Per germline, CDR1 SEHNR and CDR2 FQNEAQ (reference sequence). V was pared by 5 bases and J by 0 bases, with 12 bases between. The CDR3 spells CASSTGTTSTDTQYF. CDR3 nucleotide sequence: TGTGCCAGCAGCACCGGGACAACTAGCACAGATACGCAGTATTTT.

For this clonotype: Relative to the germline gene, one junction end is altered; a read error may explain this. The gene calls are TRBV3-1 and TRBJ2-1; a possible D gene is TRBD1 (6 bases). The CDR3 runs to 13 residues. Per germline, CDR1 LGHDT and CDR2 YNNKEL (reference sequence). The CDR3 loop reads CTSRGQPGDEQFF. In DNA, the CDR3 is TGTACCAGCAGGGGCCAACCTGGGGATGAGCAGTTCTTC.

The CDR3 here is CASSQETQGSPPYGYTF. The DNA for the CDR3 is TGTGCCAGCAGCCAAGAGACGCAGGGTAGCCCACCCTATGGCTACACCTTC. The genes are TRBV3-1 and TRBJ1-2, with TRBD1 as a possible D gene (5 bases). This CDR3 spans 17 amino acids. V was pared by 0 bases and J by 4 bases, with 18 bases between. Germline CDR1 is LGHDT and CDR2 is YNNKEL (reference sequence).

The rearrangement links TRBV5-6 to TRBJ1-2, with unresolved D. CDR1 is SGHDT and CDR2 is YYEEEE in the germline V gene. The V end was cut by 4 bases, the J end by 4 bases, with 11 bases between. The CDR3 sequence is 13 residues long. The CDR3 protein is CASSPERSYGYTF. The CDR3 DNA reads TGTGCCAGCAGCCCTGAGAGATCCTATGGCTACACCTTC.

As to this clonotype: A junction boundary mismatches the germline segment, possibly from a read error. The rearrangement joins TRBV13 to TRBJ1-2; D remains unclear. Germline V gene lookup returns CDR1 PRHDT and CDR2 FYEKMQ (reference sequence). The CDR3 has 12 amino acids. In DNA form, the CDR3 reads TGTGCCGGCAGCTTAGAACGGGCTGGCCACACCTTC. As protein: CAGSLERAGHTF. Looking up the rest from reference TRBV13 and TRBJ1-2 gives the full variable domain: AAGVIQSPRHLIKEKRETATLKCYPIPRHDTVYWYQQGPGQDPQFLISFYEKMQSDKGSIPDRFSAQQFSDYHSELNMSSLELGDSALYFCAGSLERAGHTFGSGTRLTVV.

The chain recombines TRBV20-1 with TRBJ2-3; 10 bases match TRBD1. Germline V gene lookup returns CDR1 DFQATT and CDR2 SNEGSKA (reference sequence). This CDR3 spans 13 amino acids. Trimming took 7 bases from V and 7 from J; bases not matched to a gene: 8. The CDR3 coding sequence is TGCAGTGTGGGGACAGGGGCAAGGAATACGCAGTATTTT. This gives the protein CSVGTGARNTQYF.

This rearrangement joins TRBV12-5 to TRBJ1-1; D gene ambiguous. Germline lookup yields CDR1 LGHNT and CDR2 FRNRAP. Trimming stripped 3 bases from V and 3 bases from J, with 14 bases between. The CDR3 is 15 amino acids. The CDR3: CASGLGMGSDTEAFF. The CDR3 DNA follows: TGTGCTAGTGGTTTAGGTATGGGATCCGACACTGAAGCTTTCTTT.

As regards this clonotype: The CDR3 carries no conserved terminal phenylalanine or tryptophan, so it likely arises from a read error. This chain joins TRBV6-6 and TRBJ2-5; possibly TRBD1 for D (6 bases). The tail of the sequence fits TRBJ2-7 better, so the J call may be wrong. Per germline, CDR1 MNHNY and CDR2 SVGAGI (reference sequence). The CDR3 has 14 residues. The CDR3 region has the DNA TGTGCCAGCAGTATCGACAGGTGGGGGAACGAGCAGTACTAC. This gives the protein CASSIDRWGNEQYY.

This clonotype was recorded a few times. This rearrangement joins TRBV15 to TRBJ2-1; D ambiguous. The CDR3 is made up of 17 amino acids. The V end was cut by 0 bases, the J end by 7 bases, with 19 bases between. Germline assignment: CDR1 LNHNV and CDR2 YYDKDF (reference sequence). The CDR3 loop is CATSREAGLVEINEQFF. For the CDR3, the DNA is TGTGCCACCAGCAGAGAGGCCGGGCTAGTGGAGATTAATGAGCAGTTCTTC.

The gene calls are TRBV2 and TRBJ2-1; D unresolved. This CDR3 region has 14 residues. Germline CDR1 is SNHLY and CDR2 is FYNNEI. V gave up 5 bases and J gave up 6 bases, with 14 bases separating them. The CDR3 DNA reads as TGTGCCAGCAGTTCCGCGGCGGTGCTCAATGAGCAGTTCTTC. Translation gives CASSSAAVLNEQFF. The full variable domain, completed using reference TRBV2 and TRBJ2-1, is EPEVTQTPSHQVTQMGQEVILRCVPISNHLYFYWYRQILGQKVEFLVSFYNNEISEKSEIFDDQFSVERPDGSNFTLKIRSTKLEDSAMYFCASSSAAVLNEQFFGPGTRLTVL.

Only a few counts were recorded for this clonotype. V usage is TRBV12-3 or TRBV12-4 and J usage is TRBJ1-2; D is unclear. V lost 6 bases to trimming and J lost 7 bases, with 21 bases between them. This CDR3 spans 15 amino acids. The CDR3 DNA reads as TGTGCCAGCAGCCAGTTGGACGGTTCTAGTGGTGGCTACACCTTC. This encodes CASSQLDGSSGGYTF.

The chain has TRBV6-7 and TRBJ2-1; the D call may be TRBD1 or TRBD2 (6 bases each). TRBV6-7 is an ORF for which the function is uncertain. The CDR3 loop spans 17 amino acids. V lost 2 bases, J lost 0 bases, and 14 bases lay in between. The CDR3 sequence: CASSYVKGGSSYNEQFF. The CDR3 nucleotides are TGTGCCAGCAGTTACGTCAAGGGGGGTAGCTCCTACAATGAGCAGTTCTTC.

The chain has TRBV2 and TRBJ1-2; a possible D gene is TRBD1 (5 bases). This CDR3 region has 15 residues. Trimming took 7 bases from V and 0 from J, leaving 15 bases between them. CDR1 is SNHLY and CDR2 is FYNNEI in the germline V gene. CDR3 region: CASNKNPGPNYGYTF. The CDR3 DNA is TGTGCCAGCAACAAAAACCCGGGGCCTAACTATGGCTACACCTTC.

There are many counts of this clonotype. The gene calls are TRBV10-3 and TRBJ2-1; 13 nucleotides line up with TRBD2. The CDR3 consists of 16 residues. The trim removed 4 bases at V and 8 bases at J, leaving 8 bases unmatched. Germline loops: CDR1 ENHRY, CDR2 SYGVKD. CDR3 sequence: CAISGGLAGVGDEQFF. CDR3 nucleotide sequence: TGTGCCATCAGTGGAGGACTAGCGGGAGTTGGCGATGAGCAGTTCTTC.

This clonotype was picked up a small number of times. CDR3 protein: CSARWGNEAFF. In DNA form, the CDR3 reads TGCAGTGCTAGATGGGGGAATGAAGCTTTCTTT. The chain has TRBV20-1 and TRBJ1-1, with a weak D call TRBD1 (5 bases). Germline CDR1 and CDR2: DFQATT and SNEGSKA (reference sequence). This CDR3 is built from 11 residues. Trimming shortened V by 2 bases and J by 7 bases, and 8 bases separated the two germline ends.

This clonotype has a count of ten or more. The chain has TRBV20-1 and TRBJ2-5; no clear D gene. This CDR3 is built from 9 residues. The V gene's germline CDR1 is DFQATT and CDR2 SNEGSKA (reference sequence). CDR3 in DNA: TGCCTCGGGTTGGAGACCCAGTACTTC. Residues: CLGLETQYF.

This chain links TRBV19 with TRBJ2-3; 7 bases line up with TRBD2. V shed 3 bases, J shed 3 bases, and the junction held 6 bases outside the gene matches. CDR1 is LNHDA, CDR2 SQIVND, per germline (reference sequence). This CDR3 is 15 amino acids long. CDR3 loop: CASSMAGVLTDTQYF. CDR3 bases: TGTGCCAGTAGTATGGCGGGAGTACTGACAGATACGCAGTATTTT.

This chain uses TRBV7-3 with TRBJ1-2, with TRBD1 matching over 9 bases. V lost 5 bases to trimming and J lost 6 bases; unmatched junction nucleotides: 16. CDR3 length: 17 residues. Per germline, CDR1 SGHTA and CDR2 FQGTGA. The CDR3 reads CASSPNAGTGWKDGYTF. In DNA, the CDR3 is TGTGCCAGCAGCCCAAATGCGGGGACAGGGTGGAAGGATGGCTACACCTTC.

The rearrangement joins TRBV7-2 to TRBJ1-5, with 7 bases identical to TRBD1. CDR1 SGHTA and CDR2 FQGNSA come from the germline V gene. The V segment lost 5 bases and the J segment 5 bases; nucleotides outside the gene matches: 3. The CDR3 has 13 residues. The chain's CDR3 is CASSIDRDQPQHF. The CDR3 coding sequence is TGTGCCAGCAGCATCGACAGGGATCAGCCCCAGCATTTT.

The gene calls are TRBV20-1 and TRBJ1-4; possible D gene TRBD1, 6 bases. CDR1 and CDR2 (germline): DFQATT, SNEGSKA (reference sequence). The CDR3 contains 15 residues. Trimming pared 6 bases from V and 0 bases from J, leaving 14 bases between. CDR3 in amino acids: CSASRGQSTNEKLFF. The CDR3 nucleotides read TGCAGTGCCAGCCGAGGACAGTCAACTAATGAAAAACTGTTTTTT.

In this sample, this clonotype turned up many times. This chain uses TRBV28 with TRBJ2-7, with D possibly being TRBD1 (5 bases). The CDR3 is 13 residues long. The germline CDR1 and CDR2 sequences are MDHEN and SYDVKM. V lost 3 bases, J lost 7 bases, and 13 bases lay in between. CDR3 in amino acids: CASSFIAGYEQYF. The DNA of the CDR3 is TGTGCCAGCAGTTTTATAGCAGGGTATGAGCAGTACTTC.

The V and J genes are TRBV12-3 or TRBV12-4 and TRBJ2-2; D call uncertain. The CDR3 sequence is 14 residues long. V was pared by 3 bases and J by 1 base, with 6 bases between. The DNA of the CDR3 is TGTGCCAGCAGTTTCCTGAGGAACACCGGGGAGCTGTTTTTT. It encodes CASSFLRNTGELFF.